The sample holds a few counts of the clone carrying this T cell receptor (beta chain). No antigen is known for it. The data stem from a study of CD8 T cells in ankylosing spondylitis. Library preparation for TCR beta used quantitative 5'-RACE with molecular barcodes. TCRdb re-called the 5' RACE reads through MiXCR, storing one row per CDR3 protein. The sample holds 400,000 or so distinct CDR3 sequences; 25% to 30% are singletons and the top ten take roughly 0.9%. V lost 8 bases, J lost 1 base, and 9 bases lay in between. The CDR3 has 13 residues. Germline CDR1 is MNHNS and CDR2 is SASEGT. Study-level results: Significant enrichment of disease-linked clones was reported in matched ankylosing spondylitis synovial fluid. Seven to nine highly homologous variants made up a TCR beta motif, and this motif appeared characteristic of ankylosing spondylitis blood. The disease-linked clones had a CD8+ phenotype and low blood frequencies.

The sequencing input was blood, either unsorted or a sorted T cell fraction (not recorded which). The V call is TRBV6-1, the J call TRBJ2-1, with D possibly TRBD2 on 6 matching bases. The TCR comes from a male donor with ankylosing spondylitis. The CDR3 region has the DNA TGTGCCAGCCCGGAGGGATCCTACAATGAGCAGTTCTTC. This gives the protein CASPEGSYNEQFF.